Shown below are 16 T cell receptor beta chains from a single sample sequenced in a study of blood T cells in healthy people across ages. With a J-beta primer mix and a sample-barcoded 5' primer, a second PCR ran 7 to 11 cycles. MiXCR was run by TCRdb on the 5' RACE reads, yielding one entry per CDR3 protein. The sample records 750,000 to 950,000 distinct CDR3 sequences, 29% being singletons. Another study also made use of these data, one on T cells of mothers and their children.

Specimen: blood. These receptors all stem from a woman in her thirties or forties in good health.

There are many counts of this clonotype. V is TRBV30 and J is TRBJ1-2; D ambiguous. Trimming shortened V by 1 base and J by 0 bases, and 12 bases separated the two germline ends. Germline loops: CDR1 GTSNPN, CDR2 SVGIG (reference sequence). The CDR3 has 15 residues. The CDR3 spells CAWSGTGRTNYGYTF. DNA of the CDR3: TGTGCCTGGAGTGGGACGGGCAGGACTAACTATGGCTACACCTTC.

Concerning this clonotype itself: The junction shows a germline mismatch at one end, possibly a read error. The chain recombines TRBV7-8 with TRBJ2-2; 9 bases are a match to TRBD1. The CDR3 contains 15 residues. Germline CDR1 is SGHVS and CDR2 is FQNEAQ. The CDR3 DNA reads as TGTGCCGGCAGGGGACAGGGAGGGAACACCGGGGAGCTGTTTTTT. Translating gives CAGRGQGGNTGELFF.

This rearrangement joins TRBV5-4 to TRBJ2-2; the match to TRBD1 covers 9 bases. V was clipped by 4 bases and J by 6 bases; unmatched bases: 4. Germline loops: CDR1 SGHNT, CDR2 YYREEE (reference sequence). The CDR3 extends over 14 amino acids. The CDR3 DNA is TGTGCCAGCAGCGGCCGACAGGGGGCCGGGGAGCTGTTTTTT. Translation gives CASSGRQGAGELFF. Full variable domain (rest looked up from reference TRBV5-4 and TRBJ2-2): ETGVTQSPTHLIKTRGQQVTLRCSSQSGHNTVSWYQQALGQGPQFIFQYYREEENGRGNFPPRFSGLQFPNYSSELNVNALELDDSALYLCASSGRQGAGELFFGEGSRLTVL.

CDR3 in amino acids: CASSLAQAYQETQYF. The CDR3 nucleotides read TGTGCCAGCAGCTTAGCGCAGGCGTACCAAGAGACCCAGTACTTC. This chain links TRBV7-2 with TRBJ2-5, with unresolved D. CDR3 length: 15 residues. Looked up from germline, CDR1 is SGHTA and CDR2 is FQGNSA. V lost 0 bases and J lost 0, with 8 bases in between.

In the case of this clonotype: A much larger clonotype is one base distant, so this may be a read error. The CDR3 here is CSADLMTSGGLERFF. The CDR3 coding sequence is TGCAGCGCTGATCTCATGACTAGCGGGGGTCTTGAGCGGTTCTTC. This rearrangement joins TRBV29-1 to TRBJ2-1, with 12 bases identical to TRBD2. The germline V gene encodes CDR1 SQVTM and CDR2 ANQGSEA. This CDR3 spans 15 amino acids.

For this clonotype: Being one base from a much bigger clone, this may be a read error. The CDR3 sequence: CARNRVSTDTQYF. CDR3 DNA sequence: TGTGCCAGAAACAGGGTCAGCACAGATACGCAGTATTTT. The genes are TRBV10-3 and TRBJ2-3, with a weak D call TRBD1 (6 bases). The CDR3 consists of 13 residues. V dropped 10 bases and J dropped 0 bases, with 11 bases sitting between them. Looked up from germline, CDR1 is ENHRY and CDR2 is SYGVKD.

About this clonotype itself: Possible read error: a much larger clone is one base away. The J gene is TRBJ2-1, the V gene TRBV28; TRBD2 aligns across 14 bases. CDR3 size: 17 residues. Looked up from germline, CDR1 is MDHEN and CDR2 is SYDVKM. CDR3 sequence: CTVRGLAGAASYNEQFF. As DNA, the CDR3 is TGTACCGTTCGGGGACTAGCGGGGGCCGCCTCCTACAATGAGCAGTTCTTC.

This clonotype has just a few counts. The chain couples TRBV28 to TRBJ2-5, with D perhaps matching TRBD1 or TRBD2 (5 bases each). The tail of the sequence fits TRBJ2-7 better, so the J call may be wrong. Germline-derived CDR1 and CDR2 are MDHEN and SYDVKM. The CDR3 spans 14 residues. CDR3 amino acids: CASRSGTVPYEQYF. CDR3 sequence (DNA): TGTGCCAGCAGATCCGGGACGGTTCCCTACGAGCAGTACTTC.

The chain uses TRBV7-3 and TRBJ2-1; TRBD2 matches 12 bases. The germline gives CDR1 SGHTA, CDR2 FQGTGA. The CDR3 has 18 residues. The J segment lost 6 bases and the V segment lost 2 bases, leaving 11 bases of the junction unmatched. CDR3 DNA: TGTGCCAGCAGCTTAGGGCTAGCGGGGGGGCGTTATATCAATGAGCAGTTCTTC. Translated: CASSLGLAGGRYINEQFF.

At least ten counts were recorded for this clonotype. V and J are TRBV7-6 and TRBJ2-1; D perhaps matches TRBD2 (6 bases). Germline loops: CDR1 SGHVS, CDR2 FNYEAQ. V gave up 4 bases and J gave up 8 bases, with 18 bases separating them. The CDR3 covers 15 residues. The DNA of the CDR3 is TGTGCCAGCAGCTCCCCGGACTACAACGGGGATGAGCAGTTCTTC. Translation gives CASSSPDYNGDEQFF.

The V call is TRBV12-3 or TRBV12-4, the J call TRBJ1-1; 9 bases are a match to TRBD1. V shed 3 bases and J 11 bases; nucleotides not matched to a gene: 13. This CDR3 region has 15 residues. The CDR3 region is CASSFPLTGGANAFF. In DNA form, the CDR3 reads TGTGCCAGCAGTTTCCCTTTAACAGGGGGCGCGAATGCTTTCTTT.

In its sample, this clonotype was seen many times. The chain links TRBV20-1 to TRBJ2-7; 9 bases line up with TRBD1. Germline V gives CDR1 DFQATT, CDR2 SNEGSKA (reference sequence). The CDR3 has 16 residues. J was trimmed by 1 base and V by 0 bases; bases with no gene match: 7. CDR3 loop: CSAREVRQGVSYEQYF. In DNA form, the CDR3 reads TGCAGTGCTAGAGAGGTTCGACAGGGGGTATCCTACGAGCAGTACTTC.

The CDR3 spells CASSLGFGSFGNTIYF. In nucleotides, the CDR3 is TGTGCCAGCAGTTTAGGGTTTGGCAGCTTCGGAAACACCATATATTTT. The chain combines TRBV28 with TRBJ1-3; the D is unclear. Per germline, CDR1 MDHEN and CDR2 SYDVKM. V lost 2 bases and J lost 4, with 15 bases in between. This CDR3 has 16 amino acids.

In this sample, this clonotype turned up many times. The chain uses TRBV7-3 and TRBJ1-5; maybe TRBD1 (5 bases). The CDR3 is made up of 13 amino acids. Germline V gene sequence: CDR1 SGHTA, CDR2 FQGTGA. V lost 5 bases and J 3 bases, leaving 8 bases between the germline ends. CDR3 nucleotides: TGTGCCAGCAGCCCACAGGACAATCAGCCCCAGCATTTT. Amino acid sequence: CASSPQDNQPQHF.

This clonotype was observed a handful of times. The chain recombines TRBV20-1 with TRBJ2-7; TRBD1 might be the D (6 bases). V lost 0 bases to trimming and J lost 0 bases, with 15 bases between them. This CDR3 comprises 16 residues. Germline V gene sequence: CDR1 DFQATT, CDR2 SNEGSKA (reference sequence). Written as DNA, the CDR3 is TGCAGTGCTAGAGATTCCGGGCAGGGGAACTCCTACGAGCAGTACTTC. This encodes CSARDSGQGNSYEQYF.

CDR3 nucleotides: TGTGCCAGCAGTGAACGGGGTCTCTACAATGAGCAGTTCTTC. Amino acids: CASSERGLYNEQFF. The chain has TRBV7-9 and TRBJ2-1, with TRBD2 as a possible D gene (5 bases). Germline V gene lookup returns CDR1 SEHNR and CDR2 FQNEAQ (reference sequence). The ends were cut back, 6 bases at V and 3 bases at J, with 12 bases in the middle. The CDR3 runs 14 residues.